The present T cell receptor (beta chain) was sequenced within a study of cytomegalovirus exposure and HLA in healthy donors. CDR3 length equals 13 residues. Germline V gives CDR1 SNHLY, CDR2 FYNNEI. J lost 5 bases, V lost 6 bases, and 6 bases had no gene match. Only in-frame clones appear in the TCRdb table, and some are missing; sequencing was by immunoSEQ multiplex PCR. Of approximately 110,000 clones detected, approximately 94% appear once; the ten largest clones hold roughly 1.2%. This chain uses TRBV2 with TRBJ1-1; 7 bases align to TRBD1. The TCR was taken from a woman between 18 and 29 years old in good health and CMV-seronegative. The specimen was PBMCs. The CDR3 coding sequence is TGTGCCAGCAGGTCGGGACAGAATACTGAAGCTTTCTTT. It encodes CASRSGQNTEAFF.